These 21 T cell receptor beta chains came from one sample sequenced in a study of blood T cell repertoires in COVID-19. Profiled with immunoSEQ multiplex PCR; TCRdb holds only in-frame clones, not every one. The sample shows 300,000 to 350,000 clones, more than 80% of them seen only once. The sequencing input was peripheral blood. The receptors derive from a woman aged 25 to 39 with COVID-19, enrolled during active disease.

CDR3 DNA sequence: TGTGCCAGCAGCGAGGGGGACCGTGAACTTTCAACTAATGAAAAACTGTTTTTT. Translated: CASSEGDRELSTNEKLFF. The rearrangement joins TRBV5-5 to TRBJ1-4, with a tentative D call TRBD1 (6 bases). There are 18 residues in the CDR3. Per germline, CDR1 SGHKS and CDR2 YYEKEE (reference sequence). Trimming removed 4 bases at V and 0 bases at J, with 19 bases between.

The rearrangement uses TRBV15 and TRBJ1-6, with 9 bases fitting TRBD1. CDR3 size: 15 residues. J lost 6 bases, V lost 5 bases, and 5 bases had no gene match. The germline V gene encodes CDR1 LNHNV and CDR2 YYDKDF (reference sequence). Written as DNA, the CDR3 is TGTGCCACCAGCGGCAACAGGGGGCGTAATTCACCCCTCCACTTT. Encoded protein: CATSGNRGRNSPLHF.

This clone occurred once. V and J are TRBV19 and TRBJ2-4, with D tentatively TRBD1 (5 bases). Germline lookup yields CDR1 LNHDA and CDR2 SQIVND (reference sequence). The CDR3 has 16 amino acids. The V end lost 2 bases, the J end lost 0 bases, and 11 bases lay between the germline ends. Written as DNA, the CDR3 is TGTGCCAGTAGTATACAGGGTCGGATAGCCAAAAACATTCAGTACTTC. Its translation is CASSIQGRIAKNIQYF.

The V call is TRBV7-3, the J call TRBJ2-7; a weak D match, TRBD1 (7 bases). V lost 4 bases and J 7 bases, leaving 14 bases between the germline ends. Germline V CDR1 and CDR2: SGHTA, FQGTGA. The CDR3 totals 13 residues. The CDR3 region is CASSSSPGGEQYF. The DNA for the CDR3 is TGTGCCAGCAGCTCTAGCCCAGGGGGGGAGCAGTACTTC. Full variable domain (missing parts from reference TRBV7-3 and TRBJ2-7): GAGVSQTPSNKVTEKGKYVELRCDPISGHTALYWYRQSLGQGPEFLIYFQGTGAADDSGLPNDRFFAVRPEGSVSTLKIQRTERGDSAVYLCASSSSPGGEQYFGPGTRLTVT.

This rearrangement joins TRBV27 to TRBJ2-1; 7 bases are a match to TRBD1. The trim removed 3 bases at V and 4 bases at J, leaving 15 bases unmatched. The CDR3 consists of 18 residues. The germline V gene has CDR1 MNHEY and CDR2 SMNVEV (reference sequence). Written as DNA, the CDR3 is TGTGCCAGCAGTTTCTCCGGGACAGCCCAAAACTTATACAATGAGCAGTTCTTC. It is translated as CASSFSGTAQNLYNEQFF.

The chain joins TRBV19 to TRBJ2-2, with 7 bases fitting TRBD2. Germline loops: CDR1 LNHDA, CDR2 SQIVND (reference sequence). The CDR3 runs to 13 residues. With 7 bases clipped from V and 5 bases from J, the junction kept 4 bases outside the gene matches. CDR3 loop: CASTLRGTGELFF. CDR3 DNA sequence: TGTGCCAGTACCCTGCGGGGGACCGGGGAGCTGTTTTTT.

The chain couples TRBV11-2 to TRBJ2-2, with D unclear. Germline V gene data show CDR1 as SGHAT and CDR2 as FQNNGV. The length of the CDR3 is 16 residues. V gave up 3 bases and J gave up 3 bases, with 14 bases separating them. CDR3 coding DNA: TGTGCCAGCAGCTTCTTGCGGTACCCCGACACCGGGGAGCTGTTTTTT. Its protein is CASSFLRYPDTGELFF. Based on the CDR3 plus reference TRBV11-2 and TRBJ2-2, the full variable domain is EAGVAQSPRYKIIEKRQSVAFWCNPISGHATLYWYQQILGQGPKLLIQFQNNGVVDDSQLPKDRFSAERLKGVDSTLKIQPAKLEDSAVYLCASSFLRYPDTGELFFGEGSRLTVL.

The chain has TRBV30 and TRBJ1-6, with D perhaps TRBD1 (5 bases). The CDR3 loop spans 13 amino acids. CDR1 is GTSNPN, CDR2 SVGIG, per germline (reference sequence). Trimming removed 0 bases at V and 10 bases at J, with 10 bases between. DNA for the CDR3: TGTGCCTGGAGTGTGGGGGGAGGGTCACCCCTCCACTTT. As protein: CAWSVGGGSPLHF.

The chain links TRBV6-5 to TRBJ2-1, with a possible D match to TRBD2 (6 bases). The V end lost 7 bases, the J end lost 9 bases, and 19 bases lay between the germline ends. CDR1 is MNHEY, CDR2 SVGAGI, per germline. The CDR3 contains 14 residues. Here the CDR3 reads CASTHRYGGAEQFF. DNA for the CDR3: TGTGCCAGCACCCACCGCTACGGGGGAGCTGAGCAGTTCTTC.

The V and J genes are TRBV5-6 and TRBJ2-5, with D possibly matching TRBD1 (5 bases). V lost 0 bases and J lost 5, with 14 bases in between. The CDR3 runs to 15 residues. Germline values: CDR1 SGHDT, CDR2 YYEEEE. The CDR3 bases are TGTGCCAGCAGCTTGGTGGGCAGGGCCACCGAGACCCAGTACTTC. Protein: CASSLVGRATETQYF.

Concerning this clone: Other DNA sequences in the sample encode the same CDR3. The chain uses TRBV28 and TRBJ1-5, with 9 nucleotides matching TRBD1. Germline CDR1 reads MDHEN; CDR2 reads SYDVKM. Trimming removed 5 bases from V and 7 bases from J; junction bases left unmatched: 3. There are 13 residues in the CDR3. The CDR3 region is CASSDRGGQPQHF. CDR3 in DNA: TGTGCCAGCAGTGACAGGGGGGGACAGCCCCAGCATTTT.

V and J are TRBV6-2 or TRBV6-3 and TRBJ2-1; 9 nucleotides agree with TRBD1. Germline loops: CDR1 MNHEY, CDR2 SVGEGT. V lost 5 bases and J lost 14; bases outside the gene matches: 4. This CDR3 has 11 residues. The CDR3, as DNA: TGTGCCAGCAGTCCCGACAGGGGGAAGTTCTTC. This codes for CASSPDRGKFF.

The rearrangement uses TRBV19 and TRBJ2-4; weak D call: TRBD1 (5 bases). CDR3 length: 14 residues. Trimming removed 3 bases at V and 5 bases at J, with 11 bases between. The germline CDR1 and CDR2 sequences are LNHDA and SQIVND (reference sequence). This CDR3 reads CASSIGRGENIQYF. The DNA of the CDR3 is TGTGCCAGTAGTATTGGAAGGGGCGAAAACATTCAGTACTTC.

The chain has TRBV5-1 and TRBJ2-2, with 10 bases aligning to TRBD1. The J segment lost 5 bases and the V segment lost 4 bases, leaving 5 bases of the junction unmatched. The length of the CDR3 is 15 residues. CDR1 and CDR2 from the germline V gene are SGHRS and YFSETQ. CDR3 amino acids: CASSRDRGGTGELFF. The CDR3 DNA reads as TGCGCCAGCAGCAGGGACAGGGGCGGGACCGGGGAGCTGTTTTTT. The whole variable domain, filled in from reference TRBV5-1 and TRBJ2-2, reads KAGVTQTPRYLIKTRGQQVTLSCSPISGHRSVSWYQQTPGQGLQFLFEYFSETQRNKGNFPGRFSGRQFSNSRSEMNVSTLELGDSALYLCASSRDRGGTGELFFGEGSRLTVL.

CDR3: CASSEARRQGITGELFF. The CDR3 coding sequence is TGTGCCAGCAGTGAAGCGAGGAGACAGGGAATCACCGGGGAGCTGTTTTTT. The chain links TRBV6-1 to TRBJ2-2, with TRBD1 matching over 7 bases. Germline V gene lookup returns CDR1 MNHNS and CDR2 SASEGT. This CDR3 contains 17 residues. Germline trimming cut 0 bases from V and 4 bases from J; bases unmatched to any gene: 8.

The chain links TRBV9 to TRBJ2-1, with 11 bases fitting TRBD2. Trimming took 4 bases from V and 7 from J; bases not matched to a gene: 7. The CDR3 consists of 15 residues. The germline CDR1 and CDR2 sequences are SGDLS and YYNGEE. The CDR3: CASSPTSGSLNEQFF. For the CDR3, the DNA is TGTGCCAGCAGCCCCACTAGCGGGAGTTTGAATGAGCAGTTCTTC.

The chain joins TRBV7-9 to TRBJ2-1, with D possibly matching TRBD1 (5 bases). Germline V gene data show CDR1 as SEHNR and CDR2 as FQNEAQ (reference sequence). This CDR3 has 13 amino acids. The V end was cut by 4 bases, the J end by 6 bases, with 10 bases between. The CDR3 nucleotides are TGTGCCAGCAGCTCCCTAGACAGCAATGAGCAGTTCTTC. It codes for CASSSLDSNEQFF.

This clone was observed a single time. The chain links TRBV25-1 to TRBJ2-3, with 11 bases matching TRBD1. There are 16 residues in the CDR3. Germline CDR1 and CDR2: MGHDK and SYGVNS. Unmatched junction bases numbered 8, after V lost 5 bases and J lost 4 bases. Written as DNA, the CDR3 is TGTGCCAGCAGTACCCCCGAGGACAGGGGGCCAGATACGCAGTATTTT. Translated: CASSTPEDRGPDTQYF.

The chain carries TRBV4-1 and TRBJ1-4; D remains unclear. The CDR3 has 14 residues. V lost 1 base and J 5 bases, leaving 8 bases between the germline ends. CDR1 and CDR2 (germline): MGHRA, YSYEKL. This CDR3 is CASSQGDTNEKLFF. The CDR3 nucleotides are TGCGCCAGCAGCCAAGGAGACACAAATGAAAAACTGTTTTTT.

There are a few counts of this clone. CDR3 in amino acids: CASMFAGEGTGELFF. DNA for the CDR3: TGTGCCAGCATGTTCGCGGGAGAGGGCACCGGGGAGCTGTTTTTT. The chain recombines TRBV2 with TRBJ2-2, with 7 bases fitting TRBD2. The CDR3 extends over 15 amino acids. The junction had 9 bases not matched to a gene; V was cut back by 7 bases and J by 4 bases. The V gene's germline CDR1 is SNHLY and CDR2 FYNNEI.

In its sample, this clone was seen a few times. The chain recombines TRBV11-2 with TRBJ1-3; D call uncertain. V lost 3 bases to trimming and J lost 0 bases, with 12 bases between them. CDR1 SGHAT and CDR2 FQNNGV come from the germline V gene. CDR3 length: 16 amino acids. The CDR3, as DNA: TGTGCCAGCAGCTTGGGGAGGGCCAGCTCTGGAAACACCATATATTTT. Its translation: CASSLGRASSGNTIYF.